The sequence of this TCR beta chain was determined in a study of blood T cell repertoires in COVID-19. On the study more broadly: Acute and convalescent COVID-19 samples came from the United States, Italy and Spain. Nucleic acid was either cDNA or gDNA, and it came from T cells, B-cell-depleted T cells, or PBMCs.

Enrollment of patients from Seattle took place during active infection, with longitudinal follow-up. Libraries were prepared by immunoSEQ multiplex PCR; TCRdb keeps only in-frame clonotypes and omits some of them. The sample has 150,000 to 200,000 clones, approximately 86% seen once. This clone was seen only once. A much larger clone is a single base away; this may be a read error. Germline CDR1 reads SEHNR; CDR2 reads FQNEAQ (reference sequence). Trimming pared 4 bases from V and 4 bases from J, leaving 5 bases between. CDR3 length equals 11 residues. Sequencing was carried out using peripheral blood. The sequence was collected from a man aged 55 to 69 with COVID-19, enrolled during active disease. The chain has TRBV7-9 and TRBJ2-7; D ambiguous. The CDR3 loop reads CASSSQYEQYF. CDR3 DNA: TGTGCCAGCAGCTCCCAGTACGAGCAGTACTTC.